This T cell receptor beta chain appears in the sequencing data of a study of cytomegalovirus exposure and HLA in healthy donors. As concerns this clone: Its antigen is currently unknown.

This CDR3 contains 11 residues. V lost 3 bases to trimming and J lost 8 bases, with 8 bases between them. Germline assignment: CDR1 SGHRS and CDR2 YFSETQ. Researchers ran the PCR with 60 Vbeta and 13 Jbeta primers. Measured with immunoSEQ multiplex PCR; TCRdb has only the in-frame clones, and not every one. This sample's clone table lists approximately 100,000 clones. Study-level findings and limits: TCR beta sequences numbering 15,000 to 20,000 were associated with HLA alleles at 0.05 false discovery rate in a later analysis. Investigators reported around 150 TCR beta chains as tied to cytomegalovirus. Looking again later, the authors saw that most CMV-associated TCR beta chains seemed HLA-restricted.

The sequence derives from a man over 45 in good health and CMV-seronegative. The specimen was PBMCs. The genes are TRBV5-1 and TRBJ1-1; possible D gene TRBD1, 5 bases. In DNA form, the CDR3 reads TGCGCCAGCAGCTCGGGACTGGAAGCTTTCTTT. Amino acids: CASSSGLEAFF.